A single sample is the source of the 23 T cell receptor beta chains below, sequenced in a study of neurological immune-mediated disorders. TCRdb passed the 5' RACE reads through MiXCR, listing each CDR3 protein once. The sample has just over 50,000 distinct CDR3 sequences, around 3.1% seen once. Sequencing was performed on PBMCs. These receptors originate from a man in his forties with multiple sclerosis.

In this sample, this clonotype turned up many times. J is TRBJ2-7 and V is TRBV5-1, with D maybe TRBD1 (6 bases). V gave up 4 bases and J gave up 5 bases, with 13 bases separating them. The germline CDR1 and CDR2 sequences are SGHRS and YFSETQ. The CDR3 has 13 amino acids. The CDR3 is CASSQDSPHEQYF. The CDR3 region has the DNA TGCGCCAGCAGCCAGGACAGCCCCCACGAGCAGTACTTC.

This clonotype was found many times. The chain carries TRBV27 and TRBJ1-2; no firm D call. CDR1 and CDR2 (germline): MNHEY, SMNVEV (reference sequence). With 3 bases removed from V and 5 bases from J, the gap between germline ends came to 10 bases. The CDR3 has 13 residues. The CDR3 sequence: CASSLVPTYGYTF. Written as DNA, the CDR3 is TGTGCCAGCAGTTTGGTGCCTACATATGGCTACACCTTC.

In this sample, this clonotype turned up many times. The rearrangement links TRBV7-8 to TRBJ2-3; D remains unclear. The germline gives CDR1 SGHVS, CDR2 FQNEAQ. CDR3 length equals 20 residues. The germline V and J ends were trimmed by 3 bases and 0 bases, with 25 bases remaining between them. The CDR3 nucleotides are TGTGCCAGCAGCTTCGGACGTTTCCGACCTCGTTACCCTAGCACAGATACGCAGTATTTT. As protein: CASSFGRFRPRYPSTDTQYF.

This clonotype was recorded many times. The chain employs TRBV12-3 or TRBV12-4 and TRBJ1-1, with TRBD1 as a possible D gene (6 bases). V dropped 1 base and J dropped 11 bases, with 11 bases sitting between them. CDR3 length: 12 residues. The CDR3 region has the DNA TGTGCCAGCAGTTTAGATGCGGGGGCTGCTTTCTTT. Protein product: CASSLDAGAAFF.

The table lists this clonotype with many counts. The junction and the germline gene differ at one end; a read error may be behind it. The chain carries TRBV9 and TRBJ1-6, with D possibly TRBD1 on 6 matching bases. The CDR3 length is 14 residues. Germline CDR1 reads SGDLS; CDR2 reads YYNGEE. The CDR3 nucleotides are TGTGCCAGCAGCGTAGGGACAGCGGGTTCACCCCTCAACTTT. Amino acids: CASSVGTAGSPLNF.

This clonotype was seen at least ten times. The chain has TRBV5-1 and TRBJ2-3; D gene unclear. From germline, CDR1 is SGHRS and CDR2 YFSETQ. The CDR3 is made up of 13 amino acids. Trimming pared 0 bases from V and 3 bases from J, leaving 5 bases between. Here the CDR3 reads CASSLAATDTQYF. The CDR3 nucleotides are TGCGCCAGCAGCTTGGCAGCGACAGATACGCAGTATTTT.

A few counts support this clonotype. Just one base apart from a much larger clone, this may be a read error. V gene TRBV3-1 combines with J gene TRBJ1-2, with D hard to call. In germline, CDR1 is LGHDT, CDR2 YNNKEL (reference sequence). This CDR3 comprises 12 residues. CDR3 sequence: CASSKEEYGYTF. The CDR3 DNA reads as TGTGCCAGCAGCAAAGAGGAGTATGGCTACACCTTC.

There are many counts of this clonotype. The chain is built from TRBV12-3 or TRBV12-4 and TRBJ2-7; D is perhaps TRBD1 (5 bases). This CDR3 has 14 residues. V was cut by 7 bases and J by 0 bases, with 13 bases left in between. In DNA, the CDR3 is TGTGCCAGCACCCCCTTTCAGGGCTCCTACGAGCAGTACTTC. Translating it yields CASTPFQGSYEQYF.

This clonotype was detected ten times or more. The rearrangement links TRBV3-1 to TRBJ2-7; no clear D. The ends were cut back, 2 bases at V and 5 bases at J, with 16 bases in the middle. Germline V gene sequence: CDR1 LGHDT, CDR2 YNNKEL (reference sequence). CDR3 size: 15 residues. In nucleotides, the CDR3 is TGTGCCAGCAGCCAATTAACGGGTGCCTCTCACGAGCAGTACTTC. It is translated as CASSQLTGASHEQYF.

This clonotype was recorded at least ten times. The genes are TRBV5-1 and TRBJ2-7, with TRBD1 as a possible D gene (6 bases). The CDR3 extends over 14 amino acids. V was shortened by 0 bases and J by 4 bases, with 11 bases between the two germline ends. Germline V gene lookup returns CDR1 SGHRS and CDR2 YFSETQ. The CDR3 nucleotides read TGCGCCAGCAGCTTGGATTGGGGGCCGTACGAGCAGTACTTC. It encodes CASSLDWGPYEQYF.

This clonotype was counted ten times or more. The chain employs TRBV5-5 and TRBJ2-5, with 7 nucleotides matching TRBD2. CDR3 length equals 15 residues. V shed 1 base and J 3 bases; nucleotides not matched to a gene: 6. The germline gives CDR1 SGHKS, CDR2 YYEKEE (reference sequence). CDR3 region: CASSLKLGGEETQYF. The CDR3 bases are TGTGCCAGCAGCTTGAAGCTGGGGGGGGAAGAGACCCAGTACTTC.

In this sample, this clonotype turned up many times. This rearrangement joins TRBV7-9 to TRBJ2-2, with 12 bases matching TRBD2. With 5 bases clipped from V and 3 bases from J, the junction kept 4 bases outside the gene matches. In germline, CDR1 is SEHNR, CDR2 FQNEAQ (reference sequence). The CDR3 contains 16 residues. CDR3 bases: TGTGCCAGCAGCCCAAGACTAGCGGGGGACACCGGGGAGCTGTTTTTT. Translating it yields CASSPRLAGDTGELFF.

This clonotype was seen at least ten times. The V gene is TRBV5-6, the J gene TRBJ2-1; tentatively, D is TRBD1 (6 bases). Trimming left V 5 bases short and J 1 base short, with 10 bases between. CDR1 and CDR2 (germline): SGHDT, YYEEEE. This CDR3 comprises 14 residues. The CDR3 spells CASRGGPSYNEQFF. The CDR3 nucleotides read TGTGCCAGCAGAGGGGGACCGTCCTACAATGAGCAGTTCTTC.

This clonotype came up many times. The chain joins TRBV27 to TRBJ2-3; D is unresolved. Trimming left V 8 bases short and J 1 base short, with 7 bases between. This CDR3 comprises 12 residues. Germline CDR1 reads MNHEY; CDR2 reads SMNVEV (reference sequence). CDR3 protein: CASGPGTDTQYF. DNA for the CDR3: TGTGCCAGCGGCCCGGGCACAGATACGCAGTATTTT.

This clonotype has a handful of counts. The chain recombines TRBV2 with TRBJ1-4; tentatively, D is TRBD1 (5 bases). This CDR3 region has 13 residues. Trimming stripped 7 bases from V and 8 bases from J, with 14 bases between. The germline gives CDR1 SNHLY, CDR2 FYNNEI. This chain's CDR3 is CASKPGSVEKLFF. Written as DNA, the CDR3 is TGTGCCAGCAAGCCAGGGTCGGTGGAAAAACTGTTTTTT.

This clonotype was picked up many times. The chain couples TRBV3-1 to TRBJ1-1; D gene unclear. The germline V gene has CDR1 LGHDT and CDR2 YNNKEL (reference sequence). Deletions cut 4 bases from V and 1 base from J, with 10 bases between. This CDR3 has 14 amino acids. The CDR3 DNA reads TGTGCCAGCAGCCTATGGACGGAGAACACTGAAGCTTTCTTT. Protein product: CASSLWTENTEAFF.

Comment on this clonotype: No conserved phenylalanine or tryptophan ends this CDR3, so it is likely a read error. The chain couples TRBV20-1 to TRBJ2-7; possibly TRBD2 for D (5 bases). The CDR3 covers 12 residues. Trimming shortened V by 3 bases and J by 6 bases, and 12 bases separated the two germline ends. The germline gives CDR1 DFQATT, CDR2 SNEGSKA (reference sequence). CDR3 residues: CSASELGGEQYI. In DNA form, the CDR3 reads TGCAGTGCTAGCGAACTAGGTGGCGAGCAGTACATC.

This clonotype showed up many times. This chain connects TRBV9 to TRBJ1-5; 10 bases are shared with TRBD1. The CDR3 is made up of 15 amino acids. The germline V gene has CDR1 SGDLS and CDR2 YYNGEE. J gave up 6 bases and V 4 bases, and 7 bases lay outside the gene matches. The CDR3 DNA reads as TGTGCCAGCAGCCCCGGGACAGGGGCCGGTCAGCCCCAGCATTTT. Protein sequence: CASSPGTGAGQPQHF. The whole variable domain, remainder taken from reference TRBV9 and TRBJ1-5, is DSGVTQTPKHLITATGQRVTLRCSPRSGDLSVYWYQQSLDQGLQFLIQYYNGEERAKGNILERFSAQQFPDLHSELNLSSLELGDSALYFCASSPGTGAGQPQHFGDGTRLSIL.

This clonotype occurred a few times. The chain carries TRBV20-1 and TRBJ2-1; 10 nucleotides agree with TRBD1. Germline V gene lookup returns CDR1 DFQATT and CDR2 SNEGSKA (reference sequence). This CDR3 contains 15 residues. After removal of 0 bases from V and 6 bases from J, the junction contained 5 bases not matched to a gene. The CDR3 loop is CSARDGTGAGNEQFF. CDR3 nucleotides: TGCAGTGCTAGAGACGGGACAGGGGCGGGCAATGAGCAGTTCTTC.

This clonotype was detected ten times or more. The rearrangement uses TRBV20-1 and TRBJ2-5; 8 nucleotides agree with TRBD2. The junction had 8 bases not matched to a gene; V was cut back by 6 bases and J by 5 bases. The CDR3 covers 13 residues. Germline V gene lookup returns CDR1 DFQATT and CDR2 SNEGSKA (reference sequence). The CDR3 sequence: CSARGGGSETQYF. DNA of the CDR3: TGCAGTGCCCGGGGGGGGGGGTCGGAGACCCAGTACTTC.

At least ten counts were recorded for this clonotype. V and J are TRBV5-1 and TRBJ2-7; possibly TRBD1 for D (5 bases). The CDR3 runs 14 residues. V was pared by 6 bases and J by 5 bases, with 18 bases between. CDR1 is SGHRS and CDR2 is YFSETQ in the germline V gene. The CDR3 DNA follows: TGCGCCAGCACTCCGAACCTCCAGGGAAACGAGCAGTACTTC. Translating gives CASTPNLQGNEQYF. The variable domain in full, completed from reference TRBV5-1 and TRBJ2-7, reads KAGVTQTPRYLIKTRGQQVTLSCSPISGHRSVSWYQQTPGQGLQFLFEYFSETQRNKGNFPGRFSGRQFSNSRSEMNVSTLELGDSALYLCASTPNLQGNEQYFGPGTRLTVT.

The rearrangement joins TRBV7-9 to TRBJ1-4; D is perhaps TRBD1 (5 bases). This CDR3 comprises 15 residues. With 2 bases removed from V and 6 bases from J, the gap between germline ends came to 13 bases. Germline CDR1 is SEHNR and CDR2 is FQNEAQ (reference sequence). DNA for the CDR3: TGTGCCAGCAGCTTAAGGGGTGTTGTGGATGAAAAACTGTTTTTT. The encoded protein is CASSLRGVVDEKLFF. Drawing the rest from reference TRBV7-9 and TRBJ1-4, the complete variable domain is DTGVSQNPRHKITKRGQNVTFRCDPISEHNRLYWYRQTLGQGPEFLTYFQNEAQLEKSRLLSDRFSAERPKGSFSTLEIQRTEQGDSAMYLCASSLRGVVDEKLFFGSGTQLSVL.

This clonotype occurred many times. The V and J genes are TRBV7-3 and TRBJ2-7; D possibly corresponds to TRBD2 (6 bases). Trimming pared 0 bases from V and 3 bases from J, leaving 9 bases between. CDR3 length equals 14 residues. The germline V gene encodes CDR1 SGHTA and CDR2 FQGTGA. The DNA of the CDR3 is TGTGCCAGCAGCTTAACAGGAGGGGTCTACGAGCAGTACTTC. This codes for CASSLTGGVYEQYF.